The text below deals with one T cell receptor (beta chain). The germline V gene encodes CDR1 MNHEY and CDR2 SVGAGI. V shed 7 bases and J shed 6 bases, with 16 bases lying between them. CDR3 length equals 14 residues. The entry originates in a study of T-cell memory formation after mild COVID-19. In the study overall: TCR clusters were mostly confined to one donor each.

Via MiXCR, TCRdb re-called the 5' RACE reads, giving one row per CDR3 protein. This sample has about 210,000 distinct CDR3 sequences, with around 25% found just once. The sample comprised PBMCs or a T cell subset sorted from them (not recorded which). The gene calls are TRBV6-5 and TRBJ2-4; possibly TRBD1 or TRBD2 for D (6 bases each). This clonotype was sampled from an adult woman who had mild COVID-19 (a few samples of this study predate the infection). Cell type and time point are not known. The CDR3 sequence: CASTDTGARNIQYF. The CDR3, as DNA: TGTGCCAGCACCGACACGGGGGCGAGAAACATTCAGTACTTC.